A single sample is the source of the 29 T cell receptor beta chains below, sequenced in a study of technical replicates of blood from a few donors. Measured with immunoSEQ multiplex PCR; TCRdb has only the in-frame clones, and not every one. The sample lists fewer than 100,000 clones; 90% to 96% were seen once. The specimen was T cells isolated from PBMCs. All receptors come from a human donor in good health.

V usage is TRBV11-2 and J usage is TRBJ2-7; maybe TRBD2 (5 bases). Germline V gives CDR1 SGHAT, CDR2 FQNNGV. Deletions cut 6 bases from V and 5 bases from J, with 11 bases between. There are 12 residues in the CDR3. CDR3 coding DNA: TGTGCCAGCAGTTTTCACGGGGACGAGCAGTACTTC. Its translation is CASSFHGDEQYF.

The CDR3 is CASTGETGGRYEQYF. The DNA for the CDR3 is TGCGCCAGCACCGGAGAGACAGGCGGACGTTACGAGCAGTACTTC. This chain connects TRBV4-1 to TRBJ2-7; D is possibly TRBD1 (6 bases). The CDR3 loop spans 15 amino acids. The V and J ends lost 7 bases and 4 bases respectively, with 20 bases between them. Germline assignment: CDR1 MGHRA and CDR2 YSYEKL.

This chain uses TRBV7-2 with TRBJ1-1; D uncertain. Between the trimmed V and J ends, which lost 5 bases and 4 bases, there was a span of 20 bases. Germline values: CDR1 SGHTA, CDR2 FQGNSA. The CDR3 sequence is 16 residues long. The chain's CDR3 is CASSPEVVWGGTEAFF. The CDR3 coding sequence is TGTGCCAGCAGCCCCGAGGTGGTATGGGGAGGCACTGAAGCTTTCTTT. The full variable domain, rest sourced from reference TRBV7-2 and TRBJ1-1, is GAGVSQSPSNKVTEKGKDVELRCDPISGHTALYWYRQSLGQGLEFLIYFQGNSAPDKSGLPSDRFSAERTGGSVSTLTIQRTQQEDSAVYLCASSPEVVWGGTEAFFGQGTRLTVV.

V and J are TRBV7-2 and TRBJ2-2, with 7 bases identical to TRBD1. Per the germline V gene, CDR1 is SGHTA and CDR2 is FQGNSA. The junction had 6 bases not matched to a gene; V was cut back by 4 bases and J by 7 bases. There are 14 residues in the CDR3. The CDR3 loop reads CASSSKTGYGELFF. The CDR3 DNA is TGTGCCAGCAGCTCGAAGACAGGGTACGGGGAGCTGTTTTTT.

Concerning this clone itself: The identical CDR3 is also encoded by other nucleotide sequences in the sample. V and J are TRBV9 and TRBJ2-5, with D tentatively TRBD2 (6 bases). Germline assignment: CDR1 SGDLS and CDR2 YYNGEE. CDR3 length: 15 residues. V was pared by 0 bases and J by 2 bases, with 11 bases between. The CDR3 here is CASSVEAGIQETQYF. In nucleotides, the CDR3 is TGTGCCAGCAGCGTAGAGGCGGGGATACAAGAGACCCAGTACTTC.

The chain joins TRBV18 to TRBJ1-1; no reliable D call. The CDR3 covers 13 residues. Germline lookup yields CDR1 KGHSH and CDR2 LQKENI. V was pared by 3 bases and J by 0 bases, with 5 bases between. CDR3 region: CASSPSVNTEAFF. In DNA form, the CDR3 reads TGTGCCAGCTCACCCTCAGTGAACACTGAAGCTTTCTTT.

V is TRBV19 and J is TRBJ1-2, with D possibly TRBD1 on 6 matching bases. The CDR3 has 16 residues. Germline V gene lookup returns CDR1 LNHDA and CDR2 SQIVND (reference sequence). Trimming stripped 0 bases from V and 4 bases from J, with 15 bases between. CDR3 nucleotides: TGTGCCAGTAGTATAGATCTAACAGGGACCTCCTATGGCTACACCTTC. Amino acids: CASSIDLTGTSYGYTF.

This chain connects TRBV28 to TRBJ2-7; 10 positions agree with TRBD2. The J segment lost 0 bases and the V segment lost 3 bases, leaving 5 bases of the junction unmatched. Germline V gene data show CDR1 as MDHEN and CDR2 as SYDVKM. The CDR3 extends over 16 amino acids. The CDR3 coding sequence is TGTGCCAGCAGTTTTCAAACTAGCGGGGCCTCCTACGAGCAGTACTTC. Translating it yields CASSFQTSGASYEQYF.

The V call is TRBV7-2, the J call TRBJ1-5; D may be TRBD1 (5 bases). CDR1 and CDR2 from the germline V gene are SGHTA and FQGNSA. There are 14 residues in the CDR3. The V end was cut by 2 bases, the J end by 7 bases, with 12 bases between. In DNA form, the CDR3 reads TGTGCCAGCAGCTTAAGGGCAGGGAGGCAGCCCCAGCATTTT. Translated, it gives CASSLRAGRQPQHF.

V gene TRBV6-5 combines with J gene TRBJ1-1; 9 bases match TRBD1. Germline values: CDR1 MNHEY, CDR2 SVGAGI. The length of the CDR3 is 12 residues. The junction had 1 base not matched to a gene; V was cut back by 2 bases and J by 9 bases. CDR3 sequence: CASSYGQGKAFF. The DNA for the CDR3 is TGTGCCAGCAGTTACGGACAGGGGAAAGCTTTCTTT.

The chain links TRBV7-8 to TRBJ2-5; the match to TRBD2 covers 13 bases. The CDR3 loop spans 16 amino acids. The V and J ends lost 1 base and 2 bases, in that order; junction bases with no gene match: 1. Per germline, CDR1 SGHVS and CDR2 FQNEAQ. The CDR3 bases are TGTGCCAGCAGCTTAGGGACTAGCGGGGGACAAGAGACCCAGTACTTC. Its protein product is CASSLGTSGGQETQYF.

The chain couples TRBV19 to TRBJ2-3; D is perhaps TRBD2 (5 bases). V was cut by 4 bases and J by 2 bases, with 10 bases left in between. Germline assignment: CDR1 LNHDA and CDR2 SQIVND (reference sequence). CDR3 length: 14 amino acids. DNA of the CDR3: TGTGCCAGTAGTAACTCGGGGTTCACAGATACGCAGTATTTT. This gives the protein CASSNSGFTDTQYF.

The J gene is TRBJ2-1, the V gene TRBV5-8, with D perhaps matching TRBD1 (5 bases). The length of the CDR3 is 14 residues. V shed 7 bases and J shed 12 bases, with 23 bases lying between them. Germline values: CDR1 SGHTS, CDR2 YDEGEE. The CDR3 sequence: CASVQDSPLVVQFF. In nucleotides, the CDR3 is TGTGCCAGCGTACAGGATTCTCCCTTAGTAGTGCAGTTCTTC.

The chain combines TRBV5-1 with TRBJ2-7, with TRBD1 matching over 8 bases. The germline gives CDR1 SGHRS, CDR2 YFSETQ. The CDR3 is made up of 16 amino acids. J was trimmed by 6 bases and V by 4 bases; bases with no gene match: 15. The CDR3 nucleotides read TGCGCCAGCAGCCCCGGGGTCGGGACAGGTGCAGGCGAGCAGTACTTC. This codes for CASSPGVGTGAGEQYF.

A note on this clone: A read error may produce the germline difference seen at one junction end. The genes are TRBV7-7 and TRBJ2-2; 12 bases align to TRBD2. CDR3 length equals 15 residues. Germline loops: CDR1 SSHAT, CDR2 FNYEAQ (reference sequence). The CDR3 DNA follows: TGTGCTAGCAGCTTGACTAGCGGGAGCACCGGGGAGCTGTTTTTT. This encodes CASSLTSGSTGELFF.

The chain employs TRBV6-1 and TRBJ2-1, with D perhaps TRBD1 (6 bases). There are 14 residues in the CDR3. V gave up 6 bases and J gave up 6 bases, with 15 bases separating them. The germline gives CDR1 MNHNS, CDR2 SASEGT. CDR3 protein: CASSWSQGGNEQFF. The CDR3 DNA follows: TGTGCCAGCAGCTGGTCACAGGGTGGCAATGAGCAGTTCTTC.

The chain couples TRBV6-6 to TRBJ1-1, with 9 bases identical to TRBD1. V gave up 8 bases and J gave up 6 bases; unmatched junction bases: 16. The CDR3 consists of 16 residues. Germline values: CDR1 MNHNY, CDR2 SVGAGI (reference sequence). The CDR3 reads CASRPKEGQGFSEAFF. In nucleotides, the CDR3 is TGTGCCAGCCGCCCCAAGGAGGGACAGGGATTCTCTGAAGCTTTCTTT.

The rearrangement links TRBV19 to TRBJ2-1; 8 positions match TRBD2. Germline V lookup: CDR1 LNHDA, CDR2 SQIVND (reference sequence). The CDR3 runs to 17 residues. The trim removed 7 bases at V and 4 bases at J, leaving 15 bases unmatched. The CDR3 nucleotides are TGTGCCAGTACAAGCAACTTCTGGGCTAGCGGGTACAATGAGCAGTTCTTC. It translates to CASTSNFWASGYNEQFF.

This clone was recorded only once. The DNA for the CDR3 is TGTGCCAGCAGTTTATTAGTGGCAGGAGGGGAGCAGTACTTC. Translating gives CASSLLVAGGEQYF. The chain recombines TRBV28 with TRBJ2-7, with a tentative D call TRBD2 (6 bases). The CDR3 is 14 amino acids. V was pared by 1 base and J by 7 bases, with 14 bases between. Germline V gene lookup returns CDR1 MDHEN and CDR2 SYDVKM.

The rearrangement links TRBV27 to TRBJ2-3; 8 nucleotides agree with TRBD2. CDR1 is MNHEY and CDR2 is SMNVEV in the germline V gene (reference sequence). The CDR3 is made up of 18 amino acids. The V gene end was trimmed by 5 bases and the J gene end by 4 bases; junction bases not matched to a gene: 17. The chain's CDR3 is CASSPVAGLSMFSDTQYF. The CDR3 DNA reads TGTGCCAGCAGTCCTGTAGCGGGGCTGAGTATGTTCTCAGATACGCAGTATTTT.

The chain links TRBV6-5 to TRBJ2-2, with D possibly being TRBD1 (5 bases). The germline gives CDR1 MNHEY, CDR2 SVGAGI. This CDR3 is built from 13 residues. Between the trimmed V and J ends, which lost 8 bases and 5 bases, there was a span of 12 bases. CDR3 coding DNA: TGTGCCAGCGGGAAGGGGATAACCGGGGAGCTGTTTTTT. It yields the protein CASGKGITGELFF.

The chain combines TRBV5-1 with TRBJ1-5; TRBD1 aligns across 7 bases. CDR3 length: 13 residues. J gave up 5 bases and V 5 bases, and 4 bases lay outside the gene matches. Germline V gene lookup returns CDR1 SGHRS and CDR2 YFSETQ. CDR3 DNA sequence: TGCGCCAGCAGACCAGACAGGGATCAGCCCCAGCATTTT. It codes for CASRPDRDQPQHF. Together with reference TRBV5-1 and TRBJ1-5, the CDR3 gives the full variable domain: KAGVTQTPRYLIKTRGQQVTLSCSPISGHRSVSWYQQTPGQGLQFLFEYFSETQRNKGNFPGRFSGRQFSNSRSEMNVSTLELGDSALYLCASRPDRDQPQHFGDGTRLSIL.

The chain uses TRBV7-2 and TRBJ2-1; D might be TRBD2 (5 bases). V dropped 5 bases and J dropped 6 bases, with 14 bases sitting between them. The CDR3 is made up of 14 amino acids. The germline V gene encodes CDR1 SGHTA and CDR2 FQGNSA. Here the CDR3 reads CASSRESPPNEQFF. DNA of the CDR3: TGTGCCAGCAGCCGGGAATCCCCGCCCAATGAGCAGTTCTTC.

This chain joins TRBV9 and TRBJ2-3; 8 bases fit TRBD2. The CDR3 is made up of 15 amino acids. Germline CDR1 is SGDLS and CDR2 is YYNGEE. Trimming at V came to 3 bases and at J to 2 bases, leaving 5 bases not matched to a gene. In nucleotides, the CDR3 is TGTGCCAGCAGCGAGCTAGCGGGTCTCACAGATACGCAGTATTTT. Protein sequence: CASSELAGLTDTQYF.

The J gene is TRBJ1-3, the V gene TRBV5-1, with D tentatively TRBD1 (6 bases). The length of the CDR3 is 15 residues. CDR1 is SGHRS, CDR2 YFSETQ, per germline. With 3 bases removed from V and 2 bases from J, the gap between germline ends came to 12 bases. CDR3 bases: TGCGCCAGCAGCTCCGACTACAGGGCTGGAAACACCATATATTTT. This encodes CASSSDYRAGNTIYF.

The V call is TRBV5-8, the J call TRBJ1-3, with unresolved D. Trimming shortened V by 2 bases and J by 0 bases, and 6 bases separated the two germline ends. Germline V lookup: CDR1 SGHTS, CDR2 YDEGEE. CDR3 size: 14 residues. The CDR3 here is CASSFGNSGNTIYF. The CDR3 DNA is TGTGCCAGCAGCTTCGGGAACTCTGGAAACACCATATATTTT.

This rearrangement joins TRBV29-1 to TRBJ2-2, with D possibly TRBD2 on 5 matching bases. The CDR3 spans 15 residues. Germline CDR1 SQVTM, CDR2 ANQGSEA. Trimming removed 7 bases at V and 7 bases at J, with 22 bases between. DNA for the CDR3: TGCAGCGCCGACTTACGGACTGGAACGGGCGGGGAGCTGTTTTTT. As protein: CSADLRTGTGGELFF.

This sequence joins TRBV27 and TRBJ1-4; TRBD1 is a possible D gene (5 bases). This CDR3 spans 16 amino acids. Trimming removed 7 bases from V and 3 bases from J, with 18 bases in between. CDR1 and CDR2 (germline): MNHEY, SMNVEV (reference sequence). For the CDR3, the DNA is TGTGCCAGCAAGGACAACCGTCTCGAGGCTAATGAAAAACTGTTTTTT. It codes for CASKDNRLEANEKLFF.

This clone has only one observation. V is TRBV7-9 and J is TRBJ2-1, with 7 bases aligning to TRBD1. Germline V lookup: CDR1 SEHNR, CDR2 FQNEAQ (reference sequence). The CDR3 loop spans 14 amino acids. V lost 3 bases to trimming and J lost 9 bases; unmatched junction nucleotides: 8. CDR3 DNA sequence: TGTGCCAGCAGCTTGAAGGGGGCGACGGGTGAGCAGTTCTTC. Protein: CASSLKGATGEQFF. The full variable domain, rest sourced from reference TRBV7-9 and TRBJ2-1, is DTGVSQNPRHKITKRGQNVTFRCDPISEHNRLYWYRQTLGQGPEFLTYFQNEAQLEKSRLLSDRFSAERPKGSFSTLEIQRTEQGDSAMYLCASSLKGATGEQFFGPGTRLTVL.